These 21 T cell receptor beta chains came from one sample sequenced in a study of shared clonotypes between healthy human individuals. Produced via immunoSEQ multiplex PCR; TCRdb's table is partial and in-frame only. Of some 2.1 million clones detected, roughly 96% appear once; the ten largest clones hold 0.13%. Sample: naive CD4+ T cells sorted from blood. The sample's subset: CD45RA+ positively selected. All receptors come from a man aged 18-30 years in good health.

This chain uses TRBV2 with TRBJ2-7, with TRBD1 identical over 10 bases. V lost 2 bases, J lost 5 bases, and 6 bases stayed unmatched. The CDR3 consists of 15 residues. The germline V gene has CDR1 SNHLY and CDR2 FYNNEI. The CDR3 DNA reads TGTGCCAGCAGTGAAAGTCGACAGGGGGCGGACGAGCAGTACTTC. Protein: CASSESRQGADEQYF.

This chain connects TRBV5-1 to TRBJ1-1, with a tentative D call TRBD1 (6 bases). Germline V CDR1 and CDR2: SGHRS, YFSETQ. This CDR3 is built from 16 residues. V lost 0 bases and J 5 bases, leaving 17 bases between the germline ends. The CDR3 spells CASSLATGRLGTEAFF. As DNA, the CDR3 is TGCGCCAGCAGCTTGGCCACAGGGAGATTGGGGACTGAAGCTTTCTTT.

Only a few counts were recorded for this clone. The CDR3 loop is CASSLTLTGDSPLHF. The CDR3 DNA follows: TGTGCCAGCAGCTTAACTCTAACAGGGGATTCACCCCTCCACTTT. The chain recombines TRBV7-9 with TRBJ1-6, with 7 bases that match TRBD1. Germline loops: CDR1 SEHNR, CDR2 FQNEAQ (reference sequence). V was clipped by 2 bases and J by 8 bases; unmatched bases: 6. The CDR3 extends over 15 amino acids.

The V and J genes are TRBV6-5 and TRBJ1-2; 9 bases map to TRBD1. This CDR3 comprises 13 residues. The trim removed 10 bases at V and 5 bases at J, leaving 8 bases unmatched. Germline V lookup: CDR1 MNHEY, CDR2 SVGAGI. CDR3: CATRGQGFYGYTF. CDR3 DNA: TGTGCCACCCGGGGACAGGGCTTTTATGGCTACACCTTC.

The genes are TRBV9 and TRBJ1-2, with a weak D call TRBD1 (5 bases). Germline-derived CDR1 and CDR2 are SGDLS and YYNGEE. The CDR3 consists of 14 residues. Trimming stripped 4 bases from V and 3 bases from J, with 13 bases between. CDR3 bases: TGTGCCAGCAGCCCGCTTGGAGGGGACTATGGCTACACCTTC. Its translation is CASSPLGGDYGYTF.

The V call is TRBV7-9, the J call TRBJ1-2; D remains ambiguous. Germline V gives CDR1 SEHNR, CDR2 FQNEAQ (reference sequence). Trimming took 2 bases from V and 0 from J, leaving 7 bases between them. The CDR3 length is 14 residues. The CDR3 nucleotides are TGTGCCAGCAGCTTAAGTCTGGCTAACTATGGCTACACCTTC. Protein sequence: CASSLSLANYGYTF. The full variable domain, in which reference TRBV7-9 and TRBJ1-2 provide the parts outside the CDR3, is DTGVSQNPRHKITKRGQNVTFRCDPISEHNRLYWYRQTLGQGPEFLTYFQNEAQLEKSRLLSDRFSAERPKGSFSTLEIQRTEQGDSAMYLCASSLSLANYGYTFGSGTRLTVV.

There are a few counts of this clone. Other nucleotide sequences from this sample produce the same CDR3. The chain employs TRBV18 and TRBJ2-3; 11 positions match TRBD2. The germline V gene encodes CDR1 KGHSH and CDR2 LQKENI. The CDR3 runs to 16 residues. V was clipped by 3 bases and J by 0 bases; unmatched bases: 2. The chain's CDR3 is CASSPGLAASTDTQYF. CDR3 sequence (DNA): TGTGCCAGCTCACCGGGACTAGCGGCTAGCACAGATACGCAGTATTTT.

The genes are TRBV6-5 and TRBJ2-7; possibly TRBD1 or TRBD2 for D (5 bases each). CDR3 length: 14 amino acids. Trimming pared 6 bases from V and 6 bases from J, leaving 18 bases between. The germline V gene has CDR1 MNHEY and CDR2 SVGAGI. The CDR3, as DNA: TGTGCCAGCAGGCGAGGGGTATCCCCCCTCGAGCAGTACTTC. Translated: CASRRGVSPLEQYF.

The rearrangement uses TRBV11-2 and TRBJ2-2; 11 bases map to TRBD2. Germline V gene data show CDR1 as SGHAT and CDR2 as FQNNGV. The length of the CDR3 is 16 residues. Germline trimming cut 4 bases from V and 6 bases from J; bases unmatched to any gene: 7. The CDR3 nucleotides are TGTGCCAGCAGCTCATTAGCGGGGGGGCTCTCCGGGGAGCTGTTTTTT. It yields the protein CASSSLAGGLSGELFF.

Concerning this clone itself: Additional DNA sequences in this sample encode the identical CDR3. The V gene is TRBV18, the J gene TRBJ2-7; TRBD1 matches 7 bases. The J segment lost 4 bases and the V segment lost 3 bases, leaving 6 bases of the junction unmatched. The CDR3 loop spans 14 amino acids. The germline gives CDR1 KGHSH, CDR2 LQKENI. CDR3: CASSPPGQSYEQYF. CDR3 DNA sequence: TGTGCCAGCTCACCTCCGGGACAGAGTTACGAGCAGTACTTC.

The CDR3 nucleotides are TGTGCCAGCAGGACTGAGTCCTCCTACGAGCAGTACTTC. Residues: CASRTESSYEQYF. V gene TRBV6-1 combines with J gene TRBJ2-7; D remains unclear. This CDR3 has 13 amino acids. Trimming left V 6 bases short and J 0 bases short, with 9 bases between. The germline V gene has CDR1 MNHNS and CDR2 SASEGT.

The chain is built from TRBV2 and TRBJ2-3, with D possibly being TRBD2 (7 bases). Germline V gives CDR1 SNHLY, CDR2 FYNNEI. V was trimmed by 3 bases and J by 2 bases, leaving 15 bases between them. The CDR3 runs to 16 residues. Written as DNA, the CDR3 is TGTGCCAGCAGTGAGGGGAGGCGGGGGCCCACAGATACGCAGTATTTT. Translating gives CASSEGRRGPTDTQYF.

The V and J genes are TRBV6-5 and TRBJ1-2; D gene uncertain. The V end lost 0 bases, the J end lost 0 bases, and 8 bases lay between the germline ends. Germline V CDR1 and CDR2: MNHEY, SVGAGI. There are 15 residues in the CDR3. CDR3 protein: CASSYSWDTNYGYTF. The CDR3 DNA is TGTGCCAGCAGTTACTCTTGGGATACTAACTATGGCTACACCTTC.

J is TRBJ2-7 and V is TRBV5-4; 10 nucleotides align to TRBD1. Germline V gene sequence: CDR1 SGHNT, CDR2 YYREEE (reference sequence). The CDR3 loop spans 17 amino acids. With V trimmed by 4 bases and J by 6 bases, 16 bases remained unmatched. CDR3 sequence: CASSAKARDRGFLEQYF. The CDR3 nucleotides read TGTGCCAGCAGCGCTAAAGCCCGGGACAGGGGCTTTCTCGAGCAGTACTTC.

Of note for this clone: An end of the junction does not agree with germline; a read error may underlie this. The V call is TRBV18, the J call TRBJ1-4; TRBD1 matches at 9 bases. The CDR3 has 14 residues. From germline, CDR1 is KGHSH and CDR2 LQKENI. The chain's CDR3 is CASSQGAIDEKLFF. The CDR3, as DNA: TGTGCCAGTTCACAGGGGGCAATTGATGAAAAACTGTTTTTT.

V gene TRBV4-1 combines with J gene TRBJ2-5; TRBD1 might be the D (6 bases). The V gene lost 0 bases and the J gene lost 5 bases, with 10 bases spanning the gap. Germline values: CDR1 MGHRA, CDR2 YSYEKL. The CDR3 covers 14 residues. CDR3 sequence: CASSQDNRVETQYF. The CDR3 nucleotides read TGCGCCAGCAGCCAAGATAACAGGGTGGAGACCCAGTACTTC.

This chain joins TRBV6-5 and TRBJ2-5, with D possibly being TRBD1 or TRBD2 (6 bases each). Germline V gene sequence: CDR1 MNHEY, CDR2 SVGAGI. CDR3 length: 15 amino acids. V lost 0 bases to trimming and J lost 4 bases, with 12 bases between them. The CDR3 region is CASSYSPGAGETQYF. As DNA, the CDR3 is TGTGCCAGCAGTTACTCGCCGGGGGCGGGAGAGACCCAGTACTTC.

This chain links TRBV30 with TRBJ2-5; D may match TRBD1 or TRBD2 (6 bases each). Germline CDR1 reads GTSNPN; CDR2 reads SVGIG (reference sequence). Trimming removed 2 bases from V and 1 base from J, with 8 bases in between. This CDR3 spans 13 amino acids. In DNA form, the CDR3 reads TGTGCCTGGAGTACGGGGGCCCAAGAGACCCAGTACTTC. Amino acid sequence: CAWSTGAQETQYF.

The J gene is TRBJ1-6, the V gene TRBV25-1; 10 positions agree with TRBD1. This CDR3 contains 18 residues. Germline CDR1 reads MGHDK; CDR2 reads SYGVNS. V lost 4 bases, J lost 6 bases, and 12 bases stayed unmatched. This CDR3 is CASSVGQGIGYSNSPLHF. The CDR3 DNA reads as TGTGCCAGCAGTGTGGGACAGGGGATTGGCTATAGTAATTCACCCCTCCACTTT.

This chain links TRBV10-3 with TRBJ2-7; possible D gene TRBD2, 6 bases. Germline values: CDR1 ENHRY, CDR2 SYGVKD. There are 15 residues in the CDR3. Trimming took 0 bases from V and 5 from J, leaving 14 bases between them. In DNA form, the CDR3 reads TGTGCCATCAGTGAGTCGGGAGGAGGCCCTAACGAGCAGTACTTC. This codes for CAISESGGGPNEQYF.

The chain employs TRBV5-6 and TRBJ1-5, with a weak D call TRBD1 (6 bases). Per the germline V gene, CDR1 is SGHDT and CDR2 is YYEEEE. Trimming left V 4 bases short and J 5 bases short, with 16 bases between. CDR3 length: 15 amino acids. The CDR3 sequence: CASSTSRDTDQPQHF. The CDR3 nucleotides read TGTGCCAGCAGCACATCCCGGGACACCGATCAGCCCCAGCATTTT.